This T cell receptor (beta chain) was found in a study of HIV-infected patients and healthy controls (dated by TCRdb to the mid-2010s). Comment on this clonotype: There is no known antigen for this receptor. Qualities for individual bases were not recorded, and no much larger clone is one base off.

The CDR1 and CDR2 encoded by the germline V gene (reference sequence) are LGHDT and YNNKEL. The CDR3, cysteine through phenylalanine, is 14 amino acids long. Only CDR3 DNA remains: 42 bases, in frame from the first base. V was cut back by 1 base and J by 4 bases, leaving a gap of 10 bases between them. Receptor amplification or capture employed 5' RACE. Sequencer: Illumina MiSeq. TCRdb trimmed public reads at Q25 via fastp, called clones via MiXCR and kept in-frame beta chains. Identical CDR3 protein sequences are pooled into one entry, listed with their most common genes and DNA. In this sample the table shows around 64,000 distinct CDR3 sequences, around 17% of which occur a single time. Approximately 5.2% of the sample is taken by the ten largest.

This TCR came from a human donor in good health. Input material: CD4+ T cells from blood. This sequence uses TRBV3-1 and TRBJ1-2, and the D gene may be TRBD1, 5 bases matching. The nucleotides read TGTGCCAGCAGCCAAGGGGGGGTCGGCTATGGCTACACCTTC. Translation gives CASSQGGVGYGYTF.